The 23 T cell receptor beta chains given below trace back to one sample, sequenced in a study of OX40 agonist ivuxolimab in advanced cancers. The protocol was immunoSEQ multiplex PCR, while the TCRdb copy is restricted to in-frame clones and leaves out a portion. The table includes tens of thousands of clones, about 91% detected once. The sample consisted of CD4+ or CD8+ T cells sorted from blood, taken in a trial of the OX40 agonist ivuxolimab. These receptor sequences come from an adult with an advanced solid tumor such as melanoma, head and neck, liver or kidney cancer.

The V call is TRBV28, the J call TRBJ2-7, with TRBD1 matching 7 bases. Trimming removed 6 bases from V and 0 bases from J; junction bases left unmatched: 17. The CDR3 loop spans 18 amino acids. Germline V lookup: CDR1 MDHEN, CDR2 SYDVKM. CDR3 DNA sequence: TGTGCCAGCAGAGGGGAATTTACGGGACAGCAGAACTCCTACGAGCAGTACTTC. Translated: CASRGEFTGQQNSYEQYF.

The rearrangement uses TRBV28 and TRBJ2-3; D gene unclear. The V end was cut by 3 bases, the J end by 3 bases, with 16 bases between. CDR3 length equals 16 residues. Germline V CDR1 and CDR2: MDHEN, SYDVKM. CDR3 DNA sequence: TGTGCCAGCAGTTTGGCTCTCAGCGTGGTGACAGATACGCAGTATTTT. Protein product: CASSLALSVVTDTQYF.

V and J are TRBV2 and TRBJ1-5, with no clear D. Germline V gives CDR1 SNHLY, CDR2 FYNNEI. Trimming took 1 base from V and 1 from J, leaving 5 bases between them. The CDR3 sequence is 14 residues long. CDR3 protein: CASSEGISNQPQHF. The CDR3 region has the DNA TGTGCCAGCAGTGAAGGGATAAGCAATCAGCCCCAGCATTTT. Using reference TRBV2 and TRBJ1-5 for the parts outside the CDR3, the full variable domain is EPEVTQTPSHQVTQMGQEVILRCVPISNHLYFYWYRQILGQKVEFLVSFYNNEISEKSEIFDDQFSVERPDGSNFTLKIRSTKLEDSAMYFCASSEGISNQPQHFGDGTRLSIL.

This sequence joins TRBV4-3 and TRBJ1-1; D possibly corresponds to TRBD1 (5 bases). This CDR3 spans 16 amino acids. Germline V gives CDR1 LGHNA, CDR2 YSLEER. V was shortened by 2 bases and J by 7 bases, with 20 bases between the two germline ends. CDR3 sequence: CASSQRRDGGKVEAFF. The CDR3 DNA sequence: TGCGCCAGCAGCCAACGTCGGGACGGGGGAAAAGTTGAAGCTTTCTTT.

The genes are TRBV7-8 and TRBJ2-7, with a weak D call TRBD2 (5 bases). CDR1 SGHVS and CDR2 FQNEAQ come from the germline V gene. The CDR3 has 15 residues. V was cut by 6 bases and J by 2 bases, with 17 bases left in between. CDR3 protein: CASSPVQRTTYEQYF. DNA for the CDR3: TGTGCCAGCAGTCCGGTGCAGCGGACCACCTACGAGCAGTACTTC.

The chain recombines TRBV7-8 with TRBJ2-7, with TRBD2 as a possible D gene (7 bases). Trimming left V 5 bases short and J 1 base short, with 15 bases between. Germline CDR1 and CDR2: SGHVS and FQNEAQ. The CDR3 is 15 amino acids. The CDR3 loop is CASSPEGGASYEQYF. DNA of the CDR3: TGTGCCAGCAGCCCAGAGGGGGGGGCTTCCTACGAGCAGTACTTC.

This chain links TRBV6-5 with TRBJ2-7, with TRBD1 matching over 8 bases. Germline CDR1 and CDR2: MNHEY and SVGAGI. Trimming removed 2 bases from V and 1 base from J; junction bases left unmatched: 4. There are 15 residues in the CDR3. The CDR3 reads CASSYHRGSSYEQYF. Here the CDR3 DNA reads TGTGCCAGCAGTTACCACAGGGGGTCATCCTACGAGCAGTACTTC.

V usage is TRBV5-4 and J usage is TRBJ1-2; TRBD1 matches 7 bases. The V gene end was trimmed by 4 bases and the J gene end by 7 bases; junction bases not matched to a gene: 4. The germline CDR1 and CDR2 sequences are SGHNT and YYREEE (reference sequence). The CDR3 consists of 12 residues. The CDR3 is CASSPGGPGYTF. The CDR3 DNA is TGTGCCAGCAGCCCAGGGGGGCCTGGCTACACCTTC.

The V and J genes are TRBV6-1 and TRBJ2-7, with D perhaps TRBD1 (7 bases). CDR1 and CDR2 (germline): MNHNS, SASEGT. V lost 7 bases, J lost 0 bases, and 13 bases lay in between. The CDR3 spans 14 residues. CDR3 sequence: CASTGGTDSYEQYF. DNA of the CDR3: TGTGCCAGCACCGGCGGGACAGACTCCTACGAGCAGTACTTC.

The CDR3 protein is CASTLVGGITEAFF. The CDR3 nucleotides are TGTGCCAGTACCCTGGTAGGGGGAATCACTGAAGCTTTCTTT. The gene calls are TRBV7-8 and TRBJ1-1, with D possibly TRBD1 on 6 matching bases. Trimming removed 9 bases at V and 4 bases at J, with 18 bases between. CDR1 SGHVS and CDR2 FQNEAQ come from the germline V gene. The CDR3 runs to 14 residues. Full variable domain (remainder filled in from reference TRBV7-8 and TRBJ1-1): GAGVSQSPRYKVAKRGQDVALRCDPISGHVSLFWYQQALGQGPEFLTYFQNEAQLDKSGLPSDRFFAERPEGSVSTLKIQRTQQEDSAVYLCASTLVGGITEAFFGQGTRLTVV.

This chain joins TRBV27 and TRBJ2-7; D gene ambiguous. Looked up from germline, CDR1 is MNHEY and CDR2 is SMNVEV (reference sequence). The CDR3 loop spans 15 amino acids. V was trimmed by 3 bases and J by 2 bases, leaving 14 bases between them. The CDR3: CASSLGPGIPYEQYF. The CDR3 DNA follows: TGTGCCAGCAGTTTGGGTCCCGGTATACCCTACGAGCAGTACTTC.

This clone was found once. The chain recombines TRBV7-7 with TRBJ2-5, with TRBD1 identical over 7 bases. Germline V gene lookup returns CDR1 SSHAT and CDR2 FNYEAQ (reference sequence). The CDR3 loop spans 15 amino acids. V gave up 5 bases and J gave up 5 bases; unmatched junction bases: 11. The chain's CDR3 is CASSQLDREGETQYF. The CDR3 region has the DNA TGTGCCAGCAGCCAACTTGACAGGGAAGGCGAGACCCAGTACTTC.

The gene calls are TRBV4-1 and TRBJ1-2; no clear D gene. With 8 bases removed from V and 5 bases from J, the gap between germline ends came to 9 bases. The CDR3 runs 11 residues. Germline V lookup: CDR1 MGHRA, CDR2 YSYEKL. CDR3 nucleotide sequence: TGCGCCAGCGGGGATGGGTATGGCTACACCTTC. It specifies CASGDGYGYTF.

The chain recombines TRBV7-9 with TRBJ2-5; TRBD1 might be the D (6 bases). In germline, CDR1 is SEHNR, CDR2 FQNEAQ (reference sequence). The V end was cut by 5 bases, the J end by 5 bases, with 18 bases between. The CDR3 extends over 15 amino acids. This CDR3 reads CASSPPEGQRETQYF. In DNA, the CDR3 is TGTGCCAGCAGCCCGCCCGAAGGACAGCGGGAGACCCAGTACTTC.

The chain has TRBV27 and TRBJ1-5; no reliable D call. The CDR3 has 14 amino acids. The germline V gene encodes CDR1 MNHEY and CDR2 SMNVEV (reference sequence). Trimming shortened V by 3 bases and J by 2 bases, and 8 bases separated the two germline ends. This CDR3 reads CASSFGVGNQPQHF. The CDR3 DNA follows: TGTGCCAGCAGTTTCGGGGTGGGCAATCAGCCCCAGCATTTT.

V gene TRBV28 combines with J gene TRBJ2-7, with 10 bases aligning to TRBD2. Trimming removed 3 bases from V and 2 bases from J; junction bases left unmatched: 10. The CDR3 covers 17 residues. In germline, CDR1 is MDHEN, CDR2 SYDVKM. The CDR3 sequence: CASSFGLAGVRTYEQYF. The CDR3 DNA sequence: TGTGCCAGCAGTTTTGGTCTAGCGGGAGTTCGGACCTACGAGCAGTACTTC. Variable domain in full (rest from reference TRBV28 and TRBJ2-7): DVKVTQSSRYLVKRTGEKVFLECVQDMDHENMFWYRQDPGLGLRLIYFSYDVKMKEKGDIPEGYSVSREKKERFSLILESASTNQTSMYLCASSFGLAGVRTYEQYFGPGTRLTVT.

The V and J genes are TRBV9 and TRBJ2-7; D remains ambiguous. Germline CDR1 and CDR2: SGDLS and YYNGEE. Trimming shortened V by 0 bases and J by 0 bases, and 7 bases separated the two germline ends. This CDR3 contains 14 residues. The CDR3 bases are TGTGCCAGCAGCGTAGAAAGGGACTCCTACGAGCAGTACTTC. Its translation: CASSVERDSYEQYF.

CDR3 amino acids: CASSGRDYEQYF. The CDR3 nucleotides are TGCGCCAGCAGCGGAAGGGACTACGAGCAGTACTTC. J is TRBJ2-7 and V is TRBV5-1; D is unresolved. The germline V gene has CDR1 SGHRS and CDR2 YFSETQ. CDR3 length: 12 amino acids. V gave up 4 bases and J gave up 3 bases, with 8 bases separating them.

Concerning this clone: The sample contains more than one DNA sequence encoding this CDR3. V usage is TRBV6-1 and J usage is TRBJ2-7, with D perhaps matching TRBD2 (5 bases). Germline values: CDR1 MNHNS, CDR2 SASEGT. CDR3 length: 11 residues. The V end was cut by 7 bases, the J end by 4 bases, with 8 bases between. This CDR3 is CASTRGYEQYF. CDR3 DNA: TGTGCCAGCACCCGGGGTTACGAGCAGTACTTC.

This clone was seen only once. The J gene is TRBJ1-1, the V gene TRBV6-5; D is unresolved. CDR3 length: 13 amino acids. CDR1 and CDR2 (germline): MNHEY, SVGAGI. Trimming removed 6 bases from V and 4 bases from J, with 12 bases in between. The CDR3 loop is CASRPSLGTEAFF. The CDR3 DNA sequence: TGTGCCAGCAGGCCCTCTTTGGGCACTGAAGCTTTCTTT.

The chain has TRBV7-9 and TRBJ1-2, with TRBD1 identical over 7 bases. Looked up from germline, CDR1 is SEHNR and CDR2 is FQNEAQ (reference sequence). The CDR3 is 11 amino acids. The V segment lost 4 bases and the J segment 12 bases; nucleotides outside the gene matches: 5. This chain's CDR3 is CASSSVTGDTF. CDR3 nucleotide sequence: TGTGCCAGCAGCTCAGTCACAGGGGACACCTTC. The full variable domain, with the rest looked up from reference TRBV7-9 and TRBJ1-2, is DTGVSQNPRHKITKRGQNVTFRCDPISEHNRLYWYRQTLGQGPEFLTYFQNEAQLEKSRLLSDRFSAERPKGSFSTLEIQRTEQGDSAMYLCASSSVTGDTFGSGTRLTVV.

Turning to this clone: Other nucleotide sequences in the sample specify the same CDR3. The chain couples TRBV27 to TRBJ2-7, with TRBD1 matching 7 bases. CDR1 MNHEY and CDR2 SMNVEV come from the germline V gene (reference sequence). The CDR3 totals 13 residues. With 5 bases clipped from V and 2 bases from J, the junction kept 3 bases outside the gene matches. This chain's CDR3 is CASSTGATYEQYF. The CDR3 DNA reads as TGTGCCAGCAGTACAGGGGCGACCTACGAGCAGTACTTC.

The chain combines TRBV5-5 with TRBJ1-2; D is ambiguous. Germline-derived CDR1 and CDR2 are SGHKS and YYEKEE (reference sequence). This CDR3 comprises 18 residues. V was cut by 1 base and J by 4 bases, with 23 bases left in between. The CDR3 sequence is CASSLSFGVNSTRYGYTF. The CDR3 bases are TGTGCCAGCAGCTTGTCATTTGGAGTTAACTCGACCCGCTATGGCTACACCTTC.